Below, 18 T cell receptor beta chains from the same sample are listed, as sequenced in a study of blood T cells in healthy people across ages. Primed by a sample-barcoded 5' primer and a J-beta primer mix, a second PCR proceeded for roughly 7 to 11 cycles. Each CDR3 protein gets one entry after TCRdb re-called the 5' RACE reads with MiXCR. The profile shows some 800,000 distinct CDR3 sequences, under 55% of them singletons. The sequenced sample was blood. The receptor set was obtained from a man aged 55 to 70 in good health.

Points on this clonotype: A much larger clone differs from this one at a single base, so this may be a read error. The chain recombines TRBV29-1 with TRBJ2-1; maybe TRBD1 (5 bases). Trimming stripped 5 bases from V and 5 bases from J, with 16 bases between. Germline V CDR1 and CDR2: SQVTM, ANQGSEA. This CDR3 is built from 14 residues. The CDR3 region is CSVRGAGHDNEQFF. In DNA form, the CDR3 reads TGCAGCGTTCGTGGGGCAGGGCATGACAATGAGCAGTTCTTC.

CDR3 DNA sequence: TGTGCCAGCAGCTTTCCGACAGGGAACACCGGGGAGCTGTTTTTT. As protein: CASSFPTGNTGELFF. V is TRBV7-8 and J is TRBJ2-2; possible D gene TRBD1, 6 bases. The V gene's germline CDR1 is SGHVS and CDR2 FQNEAQ. The CDR3 contains 15 residues. Between the trimmed V and J ends, which lost 3 bases and 1 base, there was a span of 9 bases.

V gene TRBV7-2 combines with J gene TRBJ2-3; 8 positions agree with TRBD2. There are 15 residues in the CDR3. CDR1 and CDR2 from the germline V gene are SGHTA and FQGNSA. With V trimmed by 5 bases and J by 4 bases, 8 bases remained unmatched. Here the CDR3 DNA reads TGTGCCAGCAGCGAACGGGGGGGCCGGCCAGATACGCAGTATTTT. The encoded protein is CASSERGGRPDTQYF.

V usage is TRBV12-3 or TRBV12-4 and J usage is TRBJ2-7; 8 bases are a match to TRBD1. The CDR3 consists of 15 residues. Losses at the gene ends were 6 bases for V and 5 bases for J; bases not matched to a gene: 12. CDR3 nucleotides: TGTGCCAGCAGAGGAGGGACAGGCGATATGAACGAGCAGTACTTC. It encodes CASRGGTGDMNEQYF.

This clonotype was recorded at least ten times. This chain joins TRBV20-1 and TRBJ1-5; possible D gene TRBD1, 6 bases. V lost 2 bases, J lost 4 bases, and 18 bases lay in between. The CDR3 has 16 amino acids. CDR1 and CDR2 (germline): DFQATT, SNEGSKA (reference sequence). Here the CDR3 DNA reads TGCAGTGCTAGATTTTCCGGGGGGGCCCAAAATCAGCCCCAGCATTTT. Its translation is CSARFSGGAQNQPQHF.

CDR3 sequence: CASSYGLAGMTGELFF. As DNA, the CDR3 is TGTGCCAGCAGTTACGGGCTAGCGGGGATGACCGGGGAGCTGTTTTTT. The chain has TRBV6-5 and TRBJ2-2; TRBD2 agrees at 9 bases. V was clipped by 2 bases and J by 5 bases; unmatched bases: 6. This CDR3 spans 16 amino acids. Germline values: CDR1 MNHEY, CDR2 SVGAGI.

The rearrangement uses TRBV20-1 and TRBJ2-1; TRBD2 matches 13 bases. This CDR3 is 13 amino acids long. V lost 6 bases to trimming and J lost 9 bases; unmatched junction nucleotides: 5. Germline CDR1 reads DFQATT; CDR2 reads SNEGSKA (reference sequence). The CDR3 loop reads CSANGLAGVEQFF. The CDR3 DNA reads TGCAGTGCCAATGGACTAGCGGGGGTTGAGCAGTTCTTC.

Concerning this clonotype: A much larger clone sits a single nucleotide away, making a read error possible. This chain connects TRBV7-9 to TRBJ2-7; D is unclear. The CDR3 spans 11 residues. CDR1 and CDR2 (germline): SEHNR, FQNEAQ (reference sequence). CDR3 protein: CAGSSSGEQYF. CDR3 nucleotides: TGTGCCGGCAGCTCGTCCGGTGAGCAGTACTTC.

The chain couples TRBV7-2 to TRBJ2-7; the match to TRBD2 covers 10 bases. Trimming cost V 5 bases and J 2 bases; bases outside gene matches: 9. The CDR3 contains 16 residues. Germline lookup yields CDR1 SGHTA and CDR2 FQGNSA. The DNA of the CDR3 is TGTGCCAGCAGCCAACCAGCGGGGGGGTTTCCCTACGAGCAGTACTTC. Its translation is CASSQPAGGFPYEQYF.

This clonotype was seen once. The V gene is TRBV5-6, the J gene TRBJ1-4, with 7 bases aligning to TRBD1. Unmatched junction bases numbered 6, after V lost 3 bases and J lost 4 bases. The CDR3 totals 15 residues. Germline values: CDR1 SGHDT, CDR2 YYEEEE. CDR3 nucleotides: TGTGCCAGCAGCTACGGGACAGCTTATAATGAAAAACTGTTTTTT. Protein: CASSYGTAYNEKLFF. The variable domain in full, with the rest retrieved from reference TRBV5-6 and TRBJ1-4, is DAGVTQSPTHLIKTRGQQVTLRCSPKSGHDTVSWYQQALGQGPQFIFQYYEEEERQRGNFPDRFSGHQFPNYSSELNVNALLLGDSALYLCASSYGTAYNEKLFFGSGTQLSVL.

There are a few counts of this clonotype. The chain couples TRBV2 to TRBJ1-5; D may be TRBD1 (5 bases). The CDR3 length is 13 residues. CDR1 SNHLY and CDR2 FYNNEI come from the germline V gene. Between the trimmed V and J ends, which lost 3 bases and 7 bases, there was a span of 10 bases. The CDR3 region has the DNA TGTGCCAGCAGTGACGGAGGGGTCCAGCCCCAGCATTTT. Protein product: CASSDGGVQPQHF.

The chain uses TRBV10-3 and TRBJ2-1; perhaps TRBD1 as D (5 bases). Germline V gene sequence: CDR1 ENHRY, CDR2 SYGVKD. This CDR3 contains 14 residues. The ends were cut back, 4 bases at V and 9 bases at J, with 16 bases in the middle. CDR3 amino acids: CAISGGTGYAEQFF. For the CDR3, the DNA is TGTGCCATCAGTGGGGGAACAGGATATGCTGAGCAGTTCTTC.

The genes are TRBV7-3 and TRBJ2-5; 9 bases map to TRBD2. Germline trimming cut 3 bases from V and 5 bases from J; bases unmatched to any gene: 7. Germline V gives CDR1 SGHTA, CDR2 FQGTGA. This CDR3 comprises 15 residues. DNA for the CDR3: TGTGCCAGCAGCTTCGGCGGGGGGGCGGTTGAGACCCAGTACTTC. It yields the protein CASSFGGGAVETQYF.

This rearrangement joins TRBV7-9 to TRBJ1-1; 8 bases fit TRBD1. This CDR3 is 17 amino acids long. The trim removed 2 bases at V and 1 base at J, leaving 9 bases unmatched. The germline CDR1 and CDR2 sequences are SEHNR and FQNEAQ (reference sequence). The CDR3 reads CASSLPRTGRGNTEAFF. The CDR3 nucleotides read TGTGCCAGCAGCTTACCCCGGACAGGGCGAGGGAACACTGAAGCTTTCTTT.

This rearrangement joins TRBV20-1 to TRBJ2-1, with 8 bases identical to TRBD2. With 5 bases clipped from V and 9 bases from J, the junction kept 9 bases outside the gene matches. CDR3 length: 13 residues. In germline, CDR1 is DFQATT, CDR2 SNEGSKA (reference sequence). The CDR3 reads CSAGGASGGEQFF. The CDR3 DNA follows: TGCAGTGCTGGCGGAGCCAGCGGGGGTGAGCAGTTCTTC.

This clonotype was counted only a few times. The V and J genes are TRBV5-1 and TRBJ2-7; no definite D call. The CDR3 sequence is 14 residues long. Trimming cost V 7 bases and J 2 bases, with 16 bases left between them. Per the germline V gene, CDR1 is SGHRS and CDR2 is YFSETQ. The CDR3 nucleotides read TGCGCCAGCGGACCCGGTAATGGTCCCTACGAGCAGTACTTC. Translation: CASGPGNGPYEQYF.

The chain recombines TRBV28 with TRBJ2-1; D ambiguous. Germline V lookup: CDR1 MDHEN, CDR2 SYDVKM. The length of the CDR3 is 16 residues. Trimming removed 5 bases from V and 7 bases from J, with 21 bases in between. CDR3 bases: TGTGCCAGCAGTGGACCGCCAGGACGGAAAGGGAATGAGCAGTTCTTC. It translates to CASSGPPGRKGNEQFF.

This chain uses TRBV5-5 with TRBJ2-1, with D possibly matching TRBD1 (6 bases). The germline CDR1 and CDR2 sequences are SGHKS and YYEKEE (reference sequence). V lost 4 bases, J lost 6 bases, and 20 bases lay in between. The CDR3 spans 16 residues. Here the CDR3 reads CASSLPGHGVGNEQFF. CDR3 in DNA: TGTGCCAGCAGCCTACCGGGACATGGTGTGGGCAATGAGCAGTTCTTC.